This T cell receptor beta chain stems from a study of cytotoxic CD8 clonotypes in ibrutinib-treated CLL. About the research overall: The patient breakdown showed some eleven relapsed/refractory and around 16 treatment-naive cases, with approximately 18 IGHV unmutated. Results showed about 25 partial and 2 complete responses; following median roughly 70 months, approximately 14 remained remitted, about 12 advanced.

A 1 in 200,000 to 1 in 1 million T cell depth was the sequencing target. Here immunoSEQ multiplex PCR was the method, and the copy in TCRdb shows in-frame clones only, minus some. This table has under 30,000 clones, approximately 57% appearing once. This clone was detected once. TCR beta libraries used around 2.2 micrograms of DNA from cryopreserved PBMCs. V lost 4 bases, J lost 0 bases, and 7 bases lay in between. From germline, CDR1 is SGHRS and CDR2 YFSETQ. The CDR3 runs to 13 residues. This receptor was taken from a human donor with chronic lymphocytic leukemia. Sample: PBMCs, taken before ibrutinib treatment. V gene TRBV5-1 combines with J gene TRBJ1-1; weak D call: TRBD1 (5 bases). CDR3 region: CASSIQVNTEAFF. The DNA for the CDR3 is TGCGCCAGCAGCATACAGGTGAACACTGAAGCTTTCTTT.